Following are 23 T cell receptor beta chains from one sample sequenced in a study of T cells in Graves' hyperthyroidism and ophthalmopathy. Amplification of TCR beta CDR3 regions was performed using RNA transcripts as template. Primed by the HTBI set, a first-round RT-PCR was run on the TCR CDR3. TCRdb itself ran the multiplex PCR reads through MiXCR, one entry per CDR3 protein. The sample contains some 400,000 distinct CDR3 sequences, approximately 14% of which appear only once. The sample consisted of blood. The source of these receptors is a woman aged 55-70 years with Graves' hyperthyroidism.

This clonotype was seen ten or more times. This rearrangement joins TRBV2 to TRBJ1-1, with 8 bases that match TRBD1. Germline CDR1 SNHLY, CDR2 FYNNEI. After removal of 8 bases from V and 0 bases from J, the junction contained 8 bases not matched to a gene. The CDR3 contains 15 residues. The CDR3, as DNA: TGTGCCAGCGAAAAGACAGGGGCCATGAACACTGAAGCTTTCTTT. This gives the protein CASEKTGAMNTEAFF.

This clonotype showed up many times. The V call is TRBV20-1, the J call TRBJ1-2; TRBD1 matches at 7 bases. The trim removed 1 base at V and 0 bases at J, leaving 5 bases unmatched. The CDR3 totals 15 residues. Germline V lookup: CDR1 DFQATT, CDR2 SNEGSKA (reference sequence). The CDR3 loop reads CSARAEDRTNYGYTF. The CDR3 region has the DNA TGCAGTGCTAGAGCAGAGGACAGGACTAACTATGGCTACACCTTC.

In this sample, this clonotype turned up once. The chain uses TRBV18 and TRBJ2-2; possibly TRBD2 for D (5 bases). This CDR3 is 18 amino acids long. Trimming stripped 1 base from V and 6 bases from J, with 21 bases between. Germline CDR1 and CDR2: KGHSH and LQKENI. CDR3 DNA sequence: TGTGCCAGCTCACCACGCTTCTTGGGAGCGTCGAGCGCCGGGGAGCTGTTTTTT. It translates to CASSPRFLGASSAGELFF.

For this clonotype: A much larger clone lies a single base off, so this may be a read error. The chain's CDR3 is CTSSPRETSSYEQYF. DNA of the CDR3: TGTACCAGCAGTCCACGGGAAACATCCTCCTACGAGCAGTACTTC. The genes are TRBV12-3 or TRBV12-4 and TRBJ2-7; possible D gene TRBD2, 5 bases. The CDR3 consists of 15 residues.

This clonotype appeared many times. The CDR3 region has the DNA TGTGCCAGCAGTTTATCCTGGGGCAATGAGCAGTTCTTC. Protein: CASSLSWGNEQFF. This sequence joins TRBV28 and TRBJ2-1; D gene ambiguous. CDR3 length: 13 amino acids. V was trimmed by 1 base and J by 6 bases, leaving 7 bases between them. CDR1 and CDR2 from the germline V gene are MDHEN and SYDVKM.

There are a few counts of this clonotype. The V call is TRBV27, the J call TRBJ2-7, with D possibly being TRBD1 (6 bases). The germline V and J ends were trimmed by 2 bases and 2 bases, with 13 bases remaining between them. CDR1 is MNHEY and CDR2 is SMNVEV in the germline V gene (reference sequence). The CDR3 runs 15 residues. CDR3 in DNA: TGTGCCAGCAGTTTAGAGACCGGGACAACCTACGAGCAGTACTTC. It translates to CASSLETGTTYEQYF.

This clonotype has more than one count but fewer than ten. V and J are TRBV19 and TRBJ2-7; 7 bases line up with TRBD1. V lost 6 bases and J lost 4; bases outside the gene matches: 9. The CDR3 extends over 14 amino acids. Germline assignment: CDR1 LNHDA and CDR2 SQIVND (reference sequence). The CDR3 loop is CASSRPGGPYEQYF. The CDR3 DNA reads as TGTGCCAGTAGCCGCCCAGGGGGACCATACGAGCAGTACTTC.

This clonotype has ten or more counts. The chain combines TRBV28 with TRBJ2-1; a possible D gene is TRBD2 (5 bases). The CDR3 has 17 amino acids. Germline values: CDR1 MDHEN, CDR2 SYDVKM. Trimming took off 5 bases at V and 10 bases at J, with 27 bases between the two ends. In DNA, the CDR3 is TGTGCCAGCAGTACTGCCAGTGTCCTAGCTGAACTCAAGGAGCAGTTCTTC. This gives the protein CASSTASVLAELKEQFF.

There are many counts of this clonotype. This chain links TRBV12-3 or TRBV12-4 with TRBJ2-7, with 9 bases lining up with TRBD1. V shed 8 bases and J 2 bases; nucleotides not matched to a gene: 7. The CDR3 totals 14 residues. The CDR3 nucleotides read TGTGCCAGCCTCCGACAGGGGGGGGCCTACGAGCAGTACTTC. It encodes CASLRQGGAYEQYF.

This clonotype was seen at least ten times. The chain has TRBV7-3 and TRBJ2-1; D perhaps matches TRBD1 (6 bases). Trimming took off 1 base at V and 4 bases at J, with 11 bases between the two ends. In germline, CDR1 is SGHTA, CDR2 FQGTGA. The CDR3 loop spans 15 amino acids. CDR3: CASSLRAGEYNEQFF. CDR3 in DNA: TGTGCCAGCAGCTTAAGGGCAGGGGAATACAATGAGCAGTTCTTC.

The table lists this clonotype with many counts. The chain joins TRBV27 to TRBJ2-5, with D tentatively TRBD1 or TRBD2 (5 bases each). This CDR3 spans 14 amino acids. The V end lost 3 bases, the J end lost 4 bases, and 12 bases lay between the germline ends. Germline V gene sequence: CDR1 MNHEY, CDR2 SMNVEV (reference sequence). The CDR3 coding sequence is TGTGCCAGCAGTTTTGTGTCGGGGCTAGAGACCCAGTACTTC. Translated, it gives CASSFVSGLETQYF.

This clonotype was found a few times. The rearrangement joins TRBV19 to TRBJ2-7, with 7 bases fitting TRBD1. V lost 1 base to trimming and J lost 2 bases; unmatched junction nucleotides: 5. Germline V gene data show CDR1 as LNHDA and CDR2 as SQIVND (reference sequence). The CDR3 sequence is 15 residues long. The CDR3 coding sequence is TGTGCCAGTAGTATAGTAGACAGGGCGGCCTACGAGCAGTACTTC. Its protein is CASSIVDRAAYEQYF.

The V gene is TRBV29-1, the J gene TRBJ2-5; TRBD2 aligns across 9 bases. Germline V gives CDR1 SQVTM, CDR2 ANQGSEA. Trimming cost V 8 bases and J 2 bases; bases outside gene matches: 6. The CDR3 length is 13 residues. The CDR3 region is CSTRLAAQETQYF. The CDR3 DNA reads TGCAGCACTAGACTAGCGGCACAAGAGACCCAGTACTTC.

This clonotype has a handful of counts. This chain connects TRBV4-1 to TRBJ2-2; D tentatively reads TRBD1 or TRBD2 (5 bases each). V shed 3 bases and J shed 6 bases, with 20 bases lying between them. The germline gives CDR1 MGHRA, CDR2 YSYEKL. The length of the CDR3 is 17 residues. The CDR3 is CASSQVGTALKSGELFF. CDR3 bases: TGCGCCAGCAGCCAGGTCGGGACCGCCTTAAAGTCCGGGGAGCTGTTTTTT.

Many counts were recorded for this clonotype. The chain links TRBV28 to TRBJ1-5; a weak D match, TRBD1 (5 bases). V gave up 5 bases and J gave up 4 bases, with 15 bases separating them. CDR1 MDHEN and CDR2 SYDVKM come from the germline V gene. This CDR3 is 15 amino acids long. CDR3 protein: CASSRRGRGNQPQHF. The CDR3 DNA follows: TGTGCCAGCAGTCGCCGGGGCCGAGGGAATCAGCCCCAGCATTTT.

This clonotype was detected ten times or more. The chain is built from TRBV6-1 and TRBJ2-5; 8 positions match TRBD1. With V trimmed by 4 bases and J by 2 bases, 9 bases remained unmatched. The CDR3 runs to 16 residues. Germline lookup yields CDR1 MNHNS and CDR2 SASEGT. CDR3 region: CASSVATGDGQETQYF. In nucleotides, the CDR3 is TGTGCCAGCAGTGTCGCGACAGGGGACGGGCAAGAGACCCAGTACTTC.

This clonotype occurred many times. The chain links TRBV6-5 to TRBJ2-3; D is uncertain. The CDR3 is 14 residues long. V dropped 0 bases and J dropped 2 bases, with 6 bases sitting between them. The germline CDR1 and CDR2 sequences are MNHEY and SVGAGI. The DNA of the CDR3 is TGTGCCAGCAGTTACTCGAGGTCCACAGATACGCAGTATTTT. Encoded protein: CASSYSRSTDTQYF.

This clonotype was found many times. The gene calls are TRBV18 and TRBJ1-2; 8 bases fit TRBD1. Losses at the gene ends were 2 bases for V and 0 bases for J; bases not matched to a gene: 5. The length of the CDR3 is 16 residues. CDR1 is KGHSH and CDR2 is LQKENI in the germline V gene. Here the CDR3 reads CASSPTGGPSNYGYTF. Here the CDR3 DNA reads TGTGCCAGCTCACCAACAGGGGGTCCTTCTAACTATGGCTACACCTTC.

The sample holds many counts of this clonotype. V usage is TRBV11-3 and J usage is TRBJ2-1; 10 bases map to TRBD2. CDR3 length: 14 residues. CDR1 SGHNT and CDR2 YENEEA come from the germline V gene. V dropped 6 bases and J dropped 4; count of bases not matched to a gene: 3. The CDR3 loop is CASSGTSDYNEQFF. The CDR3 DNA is TGTGCCAGCAGTGGGACTAGCGATTACAATGAGCAGTTCTTC. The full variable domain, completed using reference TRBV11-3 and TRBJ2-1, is EAGVVQSPRYKIIEKKQPVAFWCNPISGHNTLYWYLQNLGQGPELLIRYENEEAVDDSQLPKDRFSAERLKGVDSTLKIQPAELGDSAVYLCASSGTSDYNEQFFGPGTRLTVL.

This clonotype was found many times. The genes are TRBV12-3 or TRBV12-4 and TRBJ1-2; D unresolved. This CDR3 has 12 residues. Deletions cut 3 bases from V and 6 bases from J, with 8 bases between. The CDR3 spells CASSLRFDGYTF. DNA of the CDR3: TGTGCCAGCAGTTTGCGCTTCGATGGCTACACCTTC.

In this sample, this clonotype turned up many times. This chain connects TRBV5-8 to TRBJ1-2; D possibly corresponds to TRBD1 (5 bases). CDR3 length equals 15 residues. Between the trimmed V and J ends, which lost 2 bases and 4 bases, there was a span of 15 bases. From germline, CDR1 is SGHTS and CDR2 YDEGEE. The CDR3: CASSLVDKDPYGYTF. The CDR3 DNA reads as TGTGCCAGCAGCTTAGTGGACAAGGACCCCTATGGCTACACCTTC. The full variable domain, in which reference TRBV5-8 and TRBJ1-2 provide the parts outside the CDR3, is EAGVTQSPTHLIKTRGQQATLRCSPISGHTSVYWYQQALGLGLQFLLWYDEGEERNRGNFPPRFSGRQFPNYSSELNVNALELEDSALYLCASSLVDKDPYGYTFGSGTRLTVV.

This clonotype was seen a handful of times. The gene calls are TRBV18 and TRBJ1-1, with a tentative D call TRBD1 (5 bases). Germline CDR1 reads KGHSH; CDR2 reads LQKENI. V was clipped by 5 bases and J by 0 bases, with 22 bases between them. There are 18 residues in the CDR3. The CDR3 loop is CASSSQMGQGTVNTEAFF. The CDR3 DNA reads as TGTGCCAGCTCATCGCAAATGGGGCAGGGCACCGTGAACACTGAAGCTTTCTTT.

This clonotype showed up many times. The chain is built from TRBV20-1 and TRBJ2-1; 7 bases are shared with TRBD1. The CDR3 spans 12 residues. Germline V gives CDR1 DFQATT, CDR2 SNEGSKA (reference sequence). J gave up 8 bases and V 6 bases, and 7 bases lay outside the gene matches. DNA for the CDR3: TGCAGTGCCCGACAGGGCCAGGATGAGCAGTTCTTC. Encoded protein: CSARQGQDEQFF.